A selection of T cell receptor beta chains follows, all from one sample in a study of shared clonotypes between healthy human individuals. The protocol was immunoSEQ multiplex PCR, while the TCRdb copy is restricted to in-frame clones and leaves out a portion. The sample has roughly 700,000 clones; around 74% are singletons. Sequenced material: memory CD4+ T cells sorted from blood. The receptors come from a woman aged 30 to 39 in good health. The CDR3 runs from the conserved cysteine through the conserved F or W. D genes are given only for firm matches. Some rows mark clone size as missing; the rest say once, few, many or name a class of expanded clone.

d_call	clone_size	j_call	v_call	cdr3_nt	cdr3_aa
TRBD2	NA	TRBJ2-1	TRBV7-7	TGTGCCAGCAGCGCTACTAGCGGGAGGGCCAATGAGCAGTTCTTC	CASSATSGRANEQFF
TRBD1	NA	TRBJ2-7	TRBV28	TGTGCCAGCAGTTTAGCGGGACAGGGTCTCGACGAGCAGTACTTC	CASSLAGQGLDEQYF
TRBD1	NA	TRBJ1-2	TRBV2	TGTGCCAGCAGCTGGGGACAGGCGAACTATGGCTACACCTTC	CASSWGQANYGYTF
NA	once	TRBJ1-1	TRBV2	TGTGCCAGCAGTCCCCAAGTATCTTTAGACACTGAAGCTTTCTTT	CASSPQVSLDTEAFF
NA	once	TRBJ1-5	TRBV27	TGTGCCAGCAGTCTCTCCAGGCGCAATCAGCCCCAGCATTTT	CASSLSRRNQPQHF
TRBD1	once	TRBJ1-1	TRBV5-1	TGCGCCAGCAGGAGATCCTCGACAGGGGACGTGACTGAAGCTTTCTTT	CASRRSSTGDVTEAFF
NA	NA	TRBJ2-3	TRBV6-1	TGTGCCAGCAGTGCGGGGTTTACAGATACGCAGTATTTT	CASSAGFTDTQYF
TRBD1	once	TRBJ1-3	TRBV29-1	TGCAGCGGCAAACAGGGGTCTGGAAACACCATATATTTT	CSGKQGSGNTIYF
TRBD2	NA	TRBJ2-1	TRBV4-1	TGCGCCAGCAGCGGTGATCTAGCGGGGAAAAATGAGCAGTTCTTC	CASSGDLAGKNEQFF
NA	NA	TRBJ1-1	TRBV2	TGTGCCAGCAGTCCCGAGGGAGAAGCTTTCTTT	CASSPEGEAFF
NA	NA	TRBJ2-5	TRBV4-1	TGCGCCAGCAGCCAAGAAAGGGCCAGGGACCAAGAGACCCAGTACTTC	CASSQERARDQETQYF
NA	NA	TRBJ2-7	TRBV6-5	TGTGCCAGCAGTTACTCGGGGAGCTTTACCTACGAGCAGTACTTC	CASSYSGSFTYEQYF
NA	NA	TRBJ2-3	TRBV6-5	TGTGCCAGCAGTTACGCCCGGAGACAGGCAGATACGCAGTATTTT	CASSYARRQADTQYF
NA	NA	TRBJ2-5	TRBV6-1	NA	CASSERMTGGYFGETQYF
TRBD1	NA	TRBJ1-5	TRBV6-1	TGTGCCAGCAGTGCTCAGCCGACAGGGGGGGATCAGCCCCAGCATTTT	CASSAQPTGGDQPQHF
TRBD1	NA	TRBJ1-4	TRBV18	TGTGCCAGCTCACCTACCGGGACAGGGGCCACGAGAGCAACTAATGAAAAACTGTTTTTT	CASSPTGTGATRATNEKLFF
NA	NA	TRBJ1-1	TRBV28	TGTGCCAGCAGTCCACTGGGGGGTAGGGAGGCTCTGTTAACTGAAGCTTTCTTT	CASSPLGGREALLTEAFF
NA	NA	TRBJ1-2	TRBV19	TGTGCCAGTAGTATACAAAACTCCCCGGGGACGTGGAGCTATGGCTACACCTTC	CASSIQNSPGTWSYGYTF
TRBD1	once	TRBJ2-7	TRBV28	TGTGCCAGCAGTAGAGGGACAGAGAGCTCCTACGAGCAGTACTTC	CASSRGTESSYEQYF
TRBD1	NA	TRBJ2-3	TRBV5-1	TGCGCCAGCAGCCGAACAGGGGGAGATACGCAGTATTTT	CASSRTGGDTQYF
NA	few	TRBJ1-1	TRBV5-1	TGCGCCAGCAGCTTGGACAGCACAGCTGAAGCTTTCTTT	CASSLDSTAEAFF
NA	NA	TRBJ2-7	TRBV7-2	TGTGCCAGCAGCTTAGGGCAGGTTACCTACGAGCAGTACTTC	CASSLGQVTYEQYF
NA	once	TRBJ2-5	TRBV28	TGTGCCAGCAGTTTACCGACAGGTATAGAGACCCAGTACTTC	CASSLPTGIETQYF
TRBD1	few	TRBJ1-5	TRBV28	TGTGCCAGCAGTTTAGACCGACAGGGTTGGAGCAATCAGCCCCAGCATTTT	CASSLDRQGWSNQPQHF
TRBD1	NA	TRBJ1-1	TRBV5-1	TGCGCCAGCAGCTTTCTGACAGGGGGCACTGAAGCTTTCTTT	CASSFLTGGTEAFF
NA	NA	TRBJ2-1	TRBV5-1	TGCGCCAGCAGCTTTTTAGCCGAGTCCTACAATGAGCAGTTCTTC	CASSFLAESYNEQFF
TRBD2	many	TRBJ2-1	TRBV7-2	TGTGCCAGCAGCTTAGAGGGGACTAGCGGGAGGTTTTACAATGAGCAGTTCTTC	CASSLEGTSGRFYNEQFF
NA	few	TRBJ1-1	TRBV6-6	TGTGCCAGCAGTTACGGGGACACTGAAGCTTTCTTT	CASSYGDTEAFF
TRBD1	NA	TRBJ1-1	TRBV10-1	TGCGCCAGCAGGGCGACAGGGGTCGGTGAAGCTTTCTTT	CASRATGVGEAFF
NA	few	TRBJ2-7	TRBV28	TGTGCCAGCAGTTTCCGCCTCCTGCGACCCTACGAGCAGTACTTC	CASSFRLLRPYEQYF
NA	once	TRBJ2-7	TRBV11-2	TGTGCCAGCAGCCCTAGGAGGAGCTCCTACGAGCAGTACTTC	CASSPRRSSYEQYF
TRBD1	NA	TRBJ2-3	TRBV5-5	TGTGCCAGCAGCTCGGGACAGGGCAGGGCAGATACGCAGTATTTT	CASSSGQGRADTQYF
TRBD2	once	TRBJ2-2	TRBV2	TGTGCCAGCAGTGAGAGAACAGCGGGAGGTCCCACCGGGGAGCTGTTTTTT	CASSERTAGGPTGELFF
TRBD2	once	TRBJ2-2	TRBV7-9	TGTGCCAGCAGCTTACCTAGCGGGAGGGCAAGAAACACCGGGGAGCTGTTTTTT	CASSLPSGRARNTGELFF
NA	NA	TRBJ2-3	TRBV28	TGTGCCAGCAGTTCTACAGGGGATACGCAGTATTTT	CASSSTGDTQYF